The present TCR beta chain was sequenced within a study of Graves' ophthalmopathy and Graves' hyperthyroidism. Study observations and caveats: Blood also held most thyroid clonotypes expanded above 0.001 frequency.

Ophthalmopathy absent within 18 months of follow-up marked hyperthyroidism as stable. The hyperthyroidism patients, aged 18 to 65, had been newly diagnosed, with under 2 months' duration. In this cohort, patients with other autoimmune diseases, uncontrolled infections, pregnancy or lactation were excluded. Germline CDR1 MNHEY, CDR2 SMNVEV (reference sequence). The CDR3 has 16 amino acids. Trimming cost V 6 bases and J 4 bases; bases outside gene matches: 10. From RNA, the CDR3 regions of TCR beta chains were amplified and sequenced. Investigators did first-round RT-PCR with HTBI primers, then second-round multiplex PCR. TCRdb reprocessed the multiplex PCR reads with MiXCR, giving one entry per CDR3 protein. The sample yields about 620,000 distinct CDR3 sequences, 22% seen once. This clonotype was picked up many times. What it binds is not known.

The V and J genes are TRBV27 and TRBJ1-5; TRBD1 matches 9 bases. The specimen sequenced was peripheral blood. This TCR was sampled from a woman aged 18-29 years with stable Graves' hyperthyroidism. Some clones in this sample may be carry-over from other donors' samples. CDR3 amino acids: CASRPRTGAVNQPQHF. For the CDR3, the DNA is TGTGCCAGCAGACCCCGGACAGGGGCCGTGAATCAGCCCCAGCATTTT.